The 29 T cell receptor beta chains in this list originate from one sample, sequenced in a study of T cell responses to AZD1222 COVID-19 vaccine. Using immunoSEQ multiplex PCR, the repertoire was profiled, and TCRdb retains in-frame clones only, with some absent. The top ten hold 1.5% to 2% of the sample, which has around 140,000 clones, roughly nine tenths seen once. Source: peripheral blood, taken 28 days after the second AZD1222 dose. Receptors were obtained from an adult who received the AZD1222 COVID-19 vaccine.

The rearrangement joins TRBV19 to TRBJ1-1; 7 nucleotides line up with TRBD1. The CDR3 is made up of 16 amino acids. Germline lookup yields CDR1 LNHDA and CDR2 SQIVND (reference sequence). With V trimmed by 7 bases and J by 1 base, 12 bases remained unmatched. CDR3 DNA: TGTGCCAGTACCCTGCGGCAGGGGGTTACGAACACTGAAGCTTTCTTT. Its protein is CASTLRQGVTNTEAFF.

The gene calls are TRBV19 and TRBJ1-2, with a tentative D call TRBD1 (5 bases). The CDR3 has 14 residues. CDR1 and CDR2 from the germline V gene are LNHDA and SQIVND (reference sequence). V lost 3 bases to trimming and J lost 4 bases, with 12 bases between them. The CDR3 nucleotides are TGTGCCAGTAGTATCCAATTGACAGCCTATGGCTACACCTTC. This sequence encodes CASSIQLTAYGYTF.

The V gene is TRBV6-1, the J gene TRBJ2-7; weak D call: TRBD1 (5 bases). V was cut by 0 bases and J by 0 bases, with 12 bases left in between. Germline V gives CDR1 MNHNS, CDR2 SASEGT. This CDR3 is 16 amino acids long. Here the CDR3 reads CASSEALGLSSYEQYF. In DNA form, the CDR3 reads TGTGCCAGCAGTGAAGCGCTGGGGCTAAGCTCCTACGAGCAGTACTTC.

This clone was counted once. The rearrangement joins TRBV7-2 to TRBJ2-5; no clear D. This CDR3 has 13 residues. V shed 2 bases and J shed 2 bases, with 6 bases lying between them. Germline CDR1 reads SGHTA; CDR2 reads FQGNSA. CDR3 amino acids: CASSLLTQETQYF. CDR3 in DNA: TGTGCCAGCAGCTTATTAACGCAAGAGACCCAGTACTTC. The whole variable domain, filled in from reference TRBV7-2 and TRBJ2-5, reads GAGVSQSPSNKVTEKGKDVELRCDPISGHTALYWYRQSLGQGLEFLIYFQGNSAPDKSGLPSDRFSAERTGGSVSTLTIQRTQQEDSAVYLCASSLLTQETQYFGPGTRLLVL.

The rearrangement links TRBV2 to TRBJ1-6, with unresolved D. Germline CDR1 is SNHLY and CDR2 is FYNNEI. The length of the CDR3 is 14 residues. V was clipped by 8 bases and J by 8 bases, with 16 bases between them. CDR3 protein: CASPAGSTDSPLHF. The CDR3 bases are TGTGCCAGCCCCGCGGGATCAACGGATTCACCCCTCCACTTT.

This clone came up a few times. The rearrangement links TRBV4-2 to TRBJ1-1; no clear D gene. V lost 0 bases and J lost 1, with 12 bases in between. Germline V gene lookup returns CDR1 LGHNA and CDR2 YNFKEQ. The CDR3 has 16 residues. The CDR3 DNA follows: TGTGCCAGCAGCCAAGATATCGGGCAGAAGAACACTGAAGCTTTCTTT. Its protein is CASSQDIGQKNTEAFF.

The chain links TRBV19 to TRBJ1-5; no firm D call. Germline V gives CDR1 LNHDA, CDR2 SQIVND (reference sequence). This CDR3 spans 16 amino acids. Trimming took 3 bases from V and 0 from J, leaving 12 bases between them. In DNA form, the CDR3 reads TGTGCCAGTAGTATTAATTTTGCAGATAGCAATCAGCCCCAGCATTTT. This encodes CASSINFADSNQPQHF.

This rearrangement joins TRBV7-3 to TRBJ2-6; D not resolved. The CDR3 is made up of 13 amino acids. Trimming shortened V by 6 bases and J by 4 bases, and 7 bases separated the two germline ends. The germline V gene encodes CDR1 SGHTA and CDR2 FQGTGA. In nucleotides, the CDR3 is TGTGCCAGCAGTCCCTCCGGGGCCAACGTCCTGACTTTC. Translated, it gives CASSPSGANVLTF.

V is TRBV6-2 or TRBV6-3 and J is TRBJ2-6; TRBD2 might be the D (6 bases). Per the germline V gene, CDR1 is MNHEY and CDR2 is SVGEGT. V lost 2 bases to trimming and J lost 0 bases, with 8 bases between them. This CDR3 comprises 16 residues. The CDR3 loop is CASSYPGVSGANVLTF. DNA for the CDR3: TGTGCCAGCAGTTACCCGGGAGTCTCTGGGGCCAACGTCCTGACTTTC.

As DNA, the CDR3 is TGTGCCTGGAGTGTAGGGGACAGCTACGAGCAGTACTTC. This gives the protein CAWSVGDSYEQYF. The rearrangement links TRBV30 to TRBJ2-7; 7 bases line up with TRBD1. J gave up 3 bases and V 0 bases, and 2 bases lay outside the gene matches. The CDR3 extends over 13 amino acids. Germline loops: CDR1 GTSNPN, CDR2 SVGIG (reference sequence).

The CDR3 coding sequence is TGTGCCAGCTCACCCCCCCGTCAGGGGACAGTTAACAATGAGCAGTTCTTC. Protein: CASSPPRQGTVNNEQFF. This rearrangement joins TRBV18 to TRBJ2-1, with 7 bases lining up with TRBD1. Looked up from germline, CDR1 is KGHSH and CDR2 is LQKENI. The CDR3 runs to 17 residues. V was pared by 3 bases and J by 5 bases, with 13 bases of the junction left unmatched. The full variable domain, with the rest looked up from reference TRBV18 and TRBJ2-1, is NAGVMQNPRHLVRRRGQEARLRCSPMKGHSHVYWYRQLPEEGLKFMVYLQKENIIDESGMPKERFSAEFPKEGPSILRIQQVVRGDSAAYFCASSPPRQGTVNNEQFFGPGTRLTVL.

The CDR3 coding sequence is TGTGCCAGCAGCTTAGAGGGTTGGGGACTAGCGGGAGCCGAATACGAGCAGTACTTC. It is translated as CASSLEGWGLAGAEYEQYF. The rearrangement joins TRBV11-3 to TRBJ2-7; TRBD2 matches at 14 bases. This CDR3 contains 19 residues. From germline, CDR1 is SGHNT and CDR2 YENEEA. The J segment lost 4 bases and the V segment lost 0 bases, leaving 11 bases of the junction unmatched.

This chain uses TRBV28 with TRBJ1-2; D gene uncertain. The CDR3 is 12 amino acids. Germline V gives CDR1 MDHEN, CDR2 SYDVKM. V lost 2 bases and J 8 bases, leaving 9 bases between the germline ends. CDR3 sequence: CASSLSRRGYTF. The CDR3 coding sequence is TGTGCCAGCAGTTTAAGTAGGCGGGGCTACACCTTC.

The V and J genes are TRBV11-2 and TRBJ2-7; 12 bases map to TRBD2. The V and J ends lost 0 bases and 7 bases, in that order; junction bases with no gene match: 7. Germline V gene lookup returns CDR1 SGHAT and CDR2 FQNNGV. CDR3 length equals 16 residues. The CDR3 loop reads CASSLERLAGVEEQYF. CDR3 DNA sequence: TGTGCCAGCAGCTTAGAAAGACTAGCGGGAGTAGAAGAGCAGTACTTC.

The gene calls are TRBV12-3 or TRBV12-4 and TRBJ1-3; D gene unclear. There are 13 residues in the CDR3. The ends were cut back, 6 bases at V and 11 bases at J, with 17 bases in the middle. CDR3 region: CASSREFGYAIYF. As DNA, the CDR3 is TGTGCCAGCAGCCGGGAATTTGGTTACGCCATATATTTT.

This clone appeared a single time. V gene TRBV25-1 combines with J gene TRBJ2-7; possible D gene TRBD1, 6 bases. V lost 5 bases and J lost 5, with 13 bases in between. Germline loops: CDR1 MGHDK, CDR2 SYGVNS. There are 13 residues in the CDR3. CDR3: CASSSGGLDEQYF. CDR3 DNA sequence: TGTGCCAGCAGTTCTGGGGGCTTAGACGAGCAGTACTTC.

V gene TRBV5-5 combines with J gene TRBJ2-7; D might be TRBD2 (6 bases). V lost 5 bases to trimming and J lost 5 bases, with 17 bases between them. Germline V gives CDR1 SGHKS, CDR2 YYEKEE (reference sequence). The CDR3 covers 14 residues. This CDR3 is CASSSTSPGDEQYF. CDR3 DNA: TGTGCCAGCAGTTCAACCTCCCCGGGAGACGAGCAGTACTTC.

The chain uses TRBV27 and TRBJ2-7; D possibly matches TRBD1 or TRBD2 (5 bases each). Looked up from germline, CDR1 is MNHEY and CDR2 is SMNVEV (reference sequence). The ends were cut back, 3 bases at V and 2 bases at J, with 14 bases in the middle. The CDR3 spans 15 residues. The CDR3 reads CASSFTGTGTYEQYF. Here the CDR3 DNA reads TGTGCCAGCAGTTTCACCGGGACGGGAACCTACGAGCAGTACTTC.

This sequence joins TRBV13 and TRBJ2-3, with 11 bases aligning to TRBD2. The length of the CDR3 is 21 residues. The trim removed 2 bases at V and 2 bases at J, leaving 18 bases unmatched. Germline loops: CDR1 PRHDT, CDR2 FYEKMQ (reference sequence). The CDR3 spells CASSLSLAGGSTGYDTDTQYF. CDR3 nucleotide sequence: TGTGCCAGCAGCTTAAGCCTAGCGGGAGGATCAACTGGTTATGACACAGATACGCAGTATTTT.

This clone has just a few counts. This chain connects TRBV7-8 to TRBJ1-2, with D perhaps matching TRBD1 (6 bases). The length of the CDR3 is 13 residues. Germline CDR1 is SGHVS and CDR2 is FQNEAQ. V shed 2 bases and J shed 7 bases, with 11 bases lying between them. In nucleotides, the CDR3 is TGTGCCAGCAGCTTACTACAGGGATCTGGCTACACCTTC. Translation gives CASSLLQGSGYTF. Full variable domain (outside the CDR3, taken from reference TRBV7-8 and TRBJ1-2): GAGVSQSPRYKVAKRGQDVALRCDPISGHVSLFWYQQALGQGPEFLTYFQNEAQLDKSGLPSDRFFAERPEGSVSTLKIQRTQQEDSAVYLCASSLLQGSGYTFGSGTRLTVV.

The rearrangement uses TRBV29-1 and TRBJ2-1, with D tentatively TRBD1 (5 bases). The CDR3 has 11 amino acids. V was clipped by 4 bases and J by 8 bases, with 9 bases between them. Germline assignment: CDR1 SQVTM and CDR2 ANQGSEA. The CDR3 DNA is TGCAGCGTTGTCAGGGCCCATGAGCAGTTCTTC. As protein: CSVVRAHEQFF.

The chain couples TRBV7-2 to TRBJ1-5, with D hard to call. This CDR3 comprises 15 residues. The germline gives CDR1 SGHTA, CDR2 FQGNSA. V gave up 4 bases and J gave up 0 bases, with 10 bases separating them. CDR3 bases: TGTGCCAGCAGCTCCCGACCAAATAGCAATCAGCCCCAGCATTTT. Its protein product is CASSSRPNSNQPQHF.

This clone was seen once. This rearrangement joins TRBV4-1 to TRBJ2-2; tentatively, D is TRBD2 (6 bases). The CDR3 totals 16 residues. V was shortened by 1 base and J by 2 bases, with 11 bases between the two germline ends. Germline V gene data show CDR1 as MGHRA and CDR2 as YSYEKL. This CDR3 reads CASSQVAGLNTGELFF. CDR3 DNA: TGCGCCAGCAGCCAAGTCGCGGGGCTTAACACCGGGGAGCTGTTTTTT.

The chain uses TRBV5-1 and TRBJ1-4; D might be TRBD1 (5 bases). There are 15 residues in the CDR3. Trimming stripped 0 bases from V and 7 bases from J, with 13 bases between. Per germline, CDR1 SGHRS and CDR2 YFSETQ. The CDR3 region has the DNA TGCGCCAGCAGCTTGGGGGGCCAGGGTTTTGAAAAACTGTTTTTT. This codes for CASSLGGQGFEKLFF.

The CDR3 spells CASSQDVSLATTYEQYF. CDR3 in DNA: TGCGCCAGCAGCCAAGATGTCTCGCTAGCAACGACCTACGAGCAGTACTTC. The gene calls are TRBV4-3 and TRBJ2-7; D might be TRBD2 (5 bases). This CDR3 region has 17 residues. V was pared by 0 bases and J by 2 bases, with 17 bases between. Germline CDR1 reads LGHNA; CDR2 reads YSLEER.

The chain couples TRBV29-1 to TRBJ1-1, with D unresolved. The CDR3 runs to 15 residues. Trimming removed 4 bases from V and 0 bases from J, with 15 bases in between. CDR1 SQVTM and CDR2 ANQGSEA come from the germline V gene. CDR3 residues: CSVASSSIMNTEAFF. The CDR3 DNA reads TGCAGCGTTGCCAGCTCGAGTATCATGAACACTGAAGCTTTCTTT.

This sequence joins TRBV19 and TRBJ1-2; D is possibly TRBD1 (5 bases). V lost 7 bases and J lost 7, with 10 bases in between. The CDR3 is 11 residues long. CDR1 and CDR2 from the germline V gene are LNHDA and SQIVND (reference sequence). The CDR3 is CASTHGGGYTF. The DNA for the CDR3 is TGTGCCAGTACCCACGGGGGTGGCTACACCTTC.

The chain has TRBV4-2 and TRBJ1-2, with a possible D match to TRBD1 (5 bases). The length of the CDR3 is 15 residues. Germline V gene data show CDR1 as LGHNA and CDR2 as YNFKEQ. The V gene lost 1 base and the J gene lost 7 bases, with 16 bases spanning the gap. The CDR3 DNA sequence: TGTGCCAGCAGCCAAGGCTTTCAGGGAGCGGGTGGCTACACCTTC. This translates into CASSQGFQGAGGYTF.

The chain recombines TRBV19 with TRBJ2-5; 11 bases map to TRBD1. In germline, CDR1 is LNHDA, CDR2 SQIVND (reference sequence). V dropped 5 bases and J dropped 1; count of bases not matched to a gene: 9. The CDR3 runs 17 residues. For the CDR3, the DNA is TGTGCCAGTAGTGTCTTATACGGGACAGGGGGCCAAGAGACCCAGTACTTC. Its protein is CASSVLYGTGGQETQYF. Based on the CDR3 plus reference TRBV19 and TRBJ2-5, the full variable domain is DGGITQSPKYLFRKEGQNVTLSCEQNLNHDAMYWYRQDPGQGLRLIYYSQIVNDFQKGDIAEGYSVSREKKESFPLTVTSAQKNPTAFYLCASSVLYGTGGQETQYFGPGTRLLVL.